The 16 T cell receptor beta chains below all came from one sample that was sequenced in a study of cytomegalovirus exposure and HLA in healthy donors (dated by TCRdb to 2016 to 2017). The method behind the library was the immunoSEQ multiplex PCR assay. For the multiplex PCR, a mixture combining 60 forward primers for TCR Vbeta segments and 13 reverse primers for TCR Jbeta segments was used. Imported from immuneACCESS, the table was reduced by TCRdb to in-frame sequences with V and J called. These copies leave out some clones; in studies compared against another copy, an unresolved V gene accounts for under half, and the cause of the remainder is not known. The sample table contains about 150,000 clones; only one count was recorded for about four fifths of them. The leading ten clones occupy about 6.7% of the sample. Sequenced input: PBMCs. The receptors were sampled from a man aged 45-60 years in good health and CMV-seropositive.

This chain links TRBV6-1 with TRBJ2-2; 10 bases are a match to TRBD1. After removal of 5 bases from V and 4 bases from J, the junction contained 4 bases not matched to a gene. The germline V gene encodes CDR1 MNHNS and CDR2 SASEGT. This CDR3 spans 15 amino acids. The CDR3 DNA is TGTGCCAGCAGTTTCAGGACAGGGGGCACCGGGGAGCTGTTTTTT. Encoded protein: CASSFRTGGTGELFF.

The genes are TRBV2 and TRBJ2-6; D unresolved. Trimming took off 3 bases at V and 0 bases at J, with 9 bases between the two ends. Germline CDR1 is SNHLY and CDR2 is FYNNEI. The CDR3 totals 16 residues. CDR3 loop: CASSESRSSGANVLTF. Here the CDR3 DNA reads TGTGCCAGCAGTGAGTCCCGTTCCTCTGGGGCCAACGTCCTGACTTTC.

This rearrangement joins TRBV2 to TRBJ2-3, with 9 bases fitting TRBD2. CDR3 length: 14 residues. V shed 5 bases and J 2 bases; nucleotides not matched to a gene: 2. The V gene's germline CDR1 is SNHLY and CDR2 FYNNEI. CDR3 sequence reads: CASSRTSATDTQYF. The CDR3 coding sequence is TGTGCCAGCAGTCGGACTAGCGCCACAGATACGCAGTATTTT.

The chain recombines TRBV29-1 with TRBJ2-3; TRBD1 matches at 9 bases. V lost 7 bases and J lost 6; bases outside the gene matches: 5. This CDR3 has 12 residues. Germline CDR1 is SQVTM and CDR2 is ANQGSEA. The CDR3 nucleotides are TGCAGCGCAAGGACAGGGGTGGATACGCAGTATTTT. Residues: CSARTGVDTQYF.

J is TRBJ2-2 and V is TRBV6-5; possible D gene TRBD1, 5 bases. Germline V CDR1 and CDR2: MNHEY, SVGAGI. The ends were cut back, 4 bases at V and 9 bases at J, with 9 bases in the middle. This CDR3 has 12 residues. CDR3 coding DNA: TGTGCCAGCAGTTTAAGGGGAAGGGAGCTGTTTTTT. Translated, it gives CASSLRGRELFF.

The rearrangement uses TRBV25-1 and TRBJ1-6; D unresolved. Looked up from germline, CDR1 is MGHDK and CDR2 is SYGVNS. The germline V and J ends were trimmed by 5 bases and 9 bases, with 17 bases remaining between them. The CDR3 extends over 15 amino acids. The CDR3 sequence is CASSRSEGPGSPLHF. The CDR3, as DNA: TGTGCCAGCAGTCGGAGTGAGGGCCCAGGTTCACCCCTCCACTTT.

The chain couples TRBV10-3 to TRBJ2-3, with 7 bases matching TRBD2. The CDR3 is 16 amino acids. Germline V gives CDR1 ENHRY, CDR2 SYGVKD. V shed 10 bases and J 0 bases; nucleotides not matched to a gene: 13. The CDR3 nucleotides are TGTGCCACCACGGGACGGTTTAGCGGGAGCACAGATACGCAGTATTTT. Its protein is CATTGRFSGSTDTQYF.

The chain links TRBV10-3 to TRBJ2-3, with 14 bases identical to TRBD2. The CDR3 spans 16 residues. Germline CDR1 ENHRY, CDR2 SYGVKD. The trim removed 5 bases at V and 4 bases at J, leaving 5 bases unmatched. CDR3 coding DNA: TGTGCCATCAGTTCGGGACTAGCGGGAGAGGCAGATACGCAGTATTTT. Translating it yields CAISSGLAGEADTQYF.

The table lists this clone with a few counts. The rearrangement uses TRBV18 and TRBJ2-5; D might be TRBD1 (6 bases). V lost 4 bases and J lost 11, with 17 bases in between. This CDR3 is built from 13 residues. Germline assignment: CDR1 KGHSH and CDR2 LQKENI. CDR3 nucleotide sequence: TGTGCCAGCTCACGAGCAGGGGAGTTCCGGCAGTACTTC. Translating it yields CASSRAGEFRQYF.

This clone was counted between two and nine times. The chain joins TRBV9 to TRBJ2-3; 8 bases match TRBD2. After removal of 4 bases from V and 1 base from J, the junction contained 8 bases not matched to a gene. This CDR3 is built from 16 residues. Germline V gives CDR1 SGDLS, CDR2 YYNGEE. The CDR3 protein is CASSLFSGEGTDTQYF. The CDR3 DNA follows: TGTGCCAGCAGCCTTTTTAGCGGGGAAGGCACAGATACGCAGTATTTT.

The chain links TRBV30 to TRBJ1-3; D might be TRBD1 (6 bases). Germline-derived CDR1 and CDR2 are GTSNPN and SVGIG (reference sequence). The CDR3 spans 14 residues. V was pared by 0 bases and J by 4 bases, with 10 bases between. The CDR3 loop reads CAWSVGGPGNTIYF. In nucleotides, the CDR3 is TGTGCCTGGAGTGTGGGGGGGCCAGGAAACACCATATATTTT.

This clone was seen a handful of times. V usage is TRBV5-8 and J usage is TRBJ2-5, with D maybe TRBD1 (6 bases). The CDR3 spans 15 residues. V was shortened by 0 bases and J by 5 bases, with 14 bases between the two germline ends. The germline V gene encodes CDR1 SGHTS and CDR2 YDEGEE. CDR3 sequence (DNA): TGTGCCAGCAGCTTGGGGACAGCCGCCCGGGAGACCCAGTACTTC. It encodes CASSLGTAARETQYF.

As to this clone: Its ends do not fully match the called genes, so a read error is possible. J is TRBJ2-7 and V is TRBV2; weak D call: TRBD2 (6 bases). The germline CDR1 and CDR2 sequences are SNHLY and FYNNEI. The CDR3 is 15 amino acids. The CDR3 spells CASREGGLSSYEQYF. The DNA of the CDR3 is TGTGCCAGCAGAGAAGGAGGGTTGAGCTCCTACGAGCAGTACTTC. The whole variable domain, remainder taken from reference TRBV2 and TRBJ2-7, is EPEVTQTPSHQVTQMGQEVILRCVPISNHLYFYWYRQILGQKVEFLVSFYNNEISEKSEIFDDQFSVERPDGSNFTLKIRSTKLEDSAMYFCASREGGLSSYEQYFGPGTRLTVT.

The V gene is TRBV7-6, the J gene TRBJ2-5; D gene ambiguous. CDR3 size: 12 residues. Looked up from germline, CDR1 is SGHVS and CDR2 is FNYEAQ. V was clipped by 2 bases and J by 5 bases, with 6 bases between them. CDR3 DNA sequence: TGTGCCAGCAGCTTATATTCGGAGACCCAGTACTTC. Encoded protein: CASSLYSETQYF. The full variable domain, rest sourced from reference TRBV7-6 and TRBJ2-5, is GAGVSQSPRYKVTKRGQDVALRCDPISGHVSLYWYRQALGQGPEFLTYFNYEAQQDKSGLPNDRFSAERPEGSISTLTIQRTEQRDSAMYRCASSLYSETQYFGPGTRLLVL.

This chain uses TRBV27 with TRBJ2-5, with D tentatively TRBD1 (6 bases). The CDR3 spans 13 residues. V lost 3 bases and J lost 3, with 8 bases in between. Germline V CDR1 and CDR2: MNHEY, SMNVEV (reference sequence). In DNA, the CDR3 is TGTGCCAGCAGTTTCAACAGGGAAGAGACCCAGTACTTC. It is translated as CASSFNREETQYF.

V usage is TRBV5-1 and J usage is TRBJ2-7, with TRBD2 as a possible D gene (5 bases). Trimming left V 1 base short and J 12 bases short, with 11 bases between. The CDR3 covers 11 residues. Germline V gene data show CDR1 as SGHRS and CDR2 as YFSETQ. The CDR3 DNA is TGCGCCAGCAGCTTGTTGGAGGTATGGTACTTC. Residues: CASSLLEVWYF. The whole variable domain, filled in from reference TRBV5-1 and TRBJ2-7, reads KAGVTQTPRYLIKTRGQQVTLSCSPISGHRSVSWYQQTPGQGLQFLFEYFSETQRNKGNFPGRFSGRQFSNSRSEMNVSTLELGDSALYLCASSLLEVWYFGPGTRLTVT.